Reported below is one T cell receptor beta chain. What it binds is unknown. This specimen comes from a study of shared clonotypes between healthy human individuals. Clones were sequenced by immunoSEQ multiplex PCR, and TCRdb holds only the in-frame ones, with some missing. The profile covers some 500,000 clones, with 90% to 96% appearing a single time and approximately 0.06% taken by the ten largest. Germline V gives CDR1 SGHNT, CDR2 YYREEE (reference sequence). J gave up 11 bases and V 4 bases, and 17 bases lay outside the gene matches. The CDR3 is 15 residues long. Overall study findings and caveats: Sequencing depth was predicted to influence how clonotypes are shared among donors.

The J gene is TRBJ2-7, the V gene TRBV5-4; TRBD2 matches at 8 bases. The sample taken for sequencing was naive CD4+ T cells sorted from blood. Subset denoted: CD45RA+ positively selected. The clonotype was recovered from a woman in her 30s in good health. The CDR3 DNA reads TGTGCCAGCAGCACGGCGGTAGCGGGATCTTCTCGGGAGTACTTC. The encoded protein is CASSTAVAGSSREYF.